This T cell receptor (beta chain) emerged from a study of blood T cell repertoires in COVID-19. Study background: The United States, Italy and Spain were the sources of the acute and convalescent COVID-19 samples. The cDNA or gDNA used as material had been derived from T cells, B-cell-depleted T cells, or PBMCs.

CDR3 length: 15 residues. Germline CDR1 is SGHTA and CDR2 is FQGNSA. The J segment lost 6 bases and the V segment lost 3 bases, leaving 9 bases of the junction unmatched. Authors' processing steps: Amplifying reference gene primers gave estimates of nucleated cell counts. This table comes from immunoSEQ multiplex PCR, and its TCRdb copy is limited to in-frame clones, with some not included. The D gene and trimming were derived from the DNA, and the V and J assignments and clone size from that table. Among around 150,000 clones listed, about 86% were seen once. V and J are TRBV7-2 and TRBJ2-7; 9 nucleotides align to TRBD1. The sequenced sample consisted of peripheral blood. This receptor was taken from a man in his sixties with acute or convalescent COVID-19. CDR3 residues: CASSFTRDRAGEQYF. The CDR3 DNA follows: TGTGCCAGCAGCTTCACCCGGGACAGGGCGGGCGAGCAGTACTTC.